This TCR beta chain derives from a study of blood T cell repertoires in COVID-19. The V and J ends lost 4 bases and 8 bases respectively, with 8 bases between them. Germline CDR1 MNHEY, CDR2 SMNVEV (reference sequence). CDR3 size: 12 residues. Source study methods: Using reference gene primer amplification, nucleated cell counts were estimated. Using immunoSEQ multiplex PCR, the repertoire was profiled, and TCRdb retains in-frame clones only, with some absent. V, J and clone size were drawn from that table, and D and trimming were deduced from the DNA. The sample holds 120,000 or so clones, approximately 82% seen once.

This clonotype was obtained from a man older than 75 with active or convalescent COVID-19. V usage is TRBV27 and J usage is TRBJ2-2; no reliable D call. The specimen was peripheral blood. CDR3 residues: CASSSWQGELFF. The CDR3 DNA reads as TGTGCCAGCAGTTCCTGGCAGGGGGAGCTGTTTTTT.